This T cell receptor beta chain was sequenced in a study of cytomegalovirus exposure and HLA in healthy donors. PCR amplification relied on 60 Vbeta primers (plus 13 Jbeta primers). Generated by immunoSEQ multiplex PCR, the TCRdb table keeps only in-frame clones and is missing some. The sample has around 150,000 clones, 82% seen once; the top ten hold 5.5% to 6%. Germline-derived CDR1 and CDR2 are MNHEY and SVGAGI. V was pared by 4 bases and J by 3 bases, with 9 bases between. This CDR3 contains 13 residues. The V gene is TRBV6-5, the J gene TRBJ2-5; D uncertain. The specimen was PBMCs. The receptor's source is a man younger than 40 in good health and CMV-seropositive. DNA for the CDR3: TGTGCCAGCAGTTGGAGCTCCAAAGAGACCCAGTACTTC. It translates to CASSWSSKETQYF.